The 32 T cell receptor beta chains below come from one sample, sequenced in a study of T-cell memory formation after mild COVID-19. In TCRdb, the 5' RACE reads were re-called with MiXCR into one record per CDR3 protein. The table includes 280,000 or so distinct CDR3 sequences, roughly 18% detected once. Sequenced material: PBMCs or a T cell subset sorted from them (not recorded which). Receptor source: a man aged 18 to 30 who had mild COVID-19 (a few samples of this study predate the infection). Cell type and time point are not known.

A few counts support this clonotype. The gene calls are TRBV7-2 and TRBJ1-4; D gene uncertain. Germline V gene data show CDR1 as SGHTA and CDR2 as FQGNSA. V was clipped by 5 bases and J by 3 bases, with 13 bases between them. The CDR3 is 15 amino acids. CDR3 nucleotides: TGTGCCAGCAGCCTTCTGTACTCAGCTAATGAAAAACTGTTTTTT. It codes for CASSLLYSANEKLFF. Supplemented by reference TRBV7-2 and TRBJ1-4, the full variable domain reads GAGVSQSPSNKVTEKGKDVELRCDPISGHTALYWYRQSLGQGLEFLIYFQGNSAPDKSGLPSDRFSAERTGGSVSTLTIQRTQQEDSAVYLCASSLLYSANEKLFFGSGTQLSVL.

The V and J genes are TRBV4-1 and TRBJ2-1, with D possibly being TRBD1 (5 bases). The CDR3 length is 12 residues. V was cut by 4 bases and J by 16 bases, with 17 bases left in between. CDR1 and CDR2 (germline): MGHRA, YSYEKL. Written as DNA, the CDR3 is TGCGCCAGCAGCCTCCCTTCTAAGGGGCGATTCTTC. It encodes CASSLPSKGRFF.

The rearrangement uses TRBV7-9 and TRBJ1-1; 7 nucleotides agree with TRBD1. From germline, CDR1 is SEHNR and CDR2 FQNEAQ (reference sequence). J gave up 8 bases and V 5 bases, and 11 bases lay outside the gene matches. The CDR3 loop spans 14 amino acids. CDR3 in amino acids: CASSPPTGISEAFF. As DNA, the CDR3 is TGTGCCAGCAGCCCACCGACAGGGATTTCCGAAGCTTTCTTT.

V gene TRBV5-1 combines with J gene TRBJ2-5; D is unclear. The ends were cut back, 2 bases at V and 4 bases at J, with 9 bases in the middle. The length of the CDR3 is 13 residues. CDR1 SGHRS and CDR2 YFSETQ come from the germline V gene. The CDR3 loop is CASSFDPIETQYF. DNA of the CDR3: TGCGCCAGCAGCTTCGACCCCATAGAGACCCAGTACTTC.

This clonotype was counted only a few times. The V and J genes are TRBV12-3 or TRBV12-4 and TRBJ2-7; D possibly matches TRBD1 or TRBD2 (5 bases each). V dropped 8 bases and J dropped 2 bases, with 16 bases sitting between them. The CDR3 has 14 residues. CDR3 sequence (DNA): TGTGCCAGCGCCGGGGCGGCCCACCCCTACGAGCAGTACTTC. This sequence encodes CASAGAAHPYEQYF.

This clonotype was detected many times. The V gene is TRBV5-1, the J gene TRBJ2-2, with D tentatively TRBD2 (5 bases). Trimming cost V 0 bases and J 4 bases, with 10 bases left between them. This CDR3 comprises 15 residues. Germline V CDR1 and CDR2: SGHRS, YFSETQ. The CDR3 DNA reads as TGCGCCAGCAGCTTGGGGACTCTAAGCACCGGGGAGCTGTTTTTT. It specifies CASSLGTLSTGELFF.

This clonotype was seen a handful of times. This rearrangement joins TRBV7-6 to TRBJ1-3; no definite D call. This CDR3 contains 17 residues. The V gene's germline CDR1 is SGHVS and CDR2 FNYEAQ. With 1 base removed from V and 0 bases from J, the gap between germline ends came to 13 bases. CDR3 amino acids: CASSLEAVGLSGNTIYF. Written as DNA, the CDR3 is TGTGCCAGCAGCTTAGAAGCAGTAGGGCTCTCTGGAAACACCATATATTTT.

This clonotype was recorded once. The DNA of the CDR3 is TGTGCCAGCAGCTCGCATCCAGGCTACGAGCAGTACTTC. The encoded protein is CASSSHPGYEQYF. The chain carries TRBV11-2 and TRBJ2-7, with D hard to call. V was clipped by 4 bases and J by 3 bases, with 10 bases between them. The CDR3 sequence is 13 residues long. Per germline, CDR1 SGHAT and CDR2 FQNNGV. Supplemented by reference TRBV11-2 and TRBJ2-7, the full variable domain reads EAGVAQSPRYKIIEKRQSVAFWCNPISGHATLYWYQQILGQGPKLLIQFQNNGVVDDSQLPKDRFSAERLKGVDSTLKIQPAKLEDSAVYLCASSSHPGYEQYFGPGTRLTVT.

The chain uses TRBV11-2 and TRBJ2-3; 11 bases line up with TRBD2. CDR1 and CDR2 (germline): SGHAT, FQNNGV. J lost 2 bases, V lost 7 bases, and 8 bases had no gene match. The CDR3 covers 16 residues. The CDR3 region has the DNA TGTGCCAGCAACTTGGCTAGCGGGGGGTCCACAGATACGCAGTATTTT. It yields the protein CASNLASGGSTDTQYF.

This clonotype has a handful of counts. This chain uses TRBV11-2 with TRBJ2-4; D may match TRBD1 or TRBD2 (6 bases each). V was trimmed by 2 bases and J by 1 base, leaving 12 bases between them. The CDR3 has 16 residues. Germline V gene lookup returns CDR1 SGHAT and CDR2 FQNNGV. The CDR3 DNA reads as TGTGCCAGCAGCTTATGGGGGGCCGGGGCCAAAAACATTCAGTACTTC. It yields the protein CASSLWGAGAKNIQYF.

This chain connects TRBV30 to TRBJ2-7, with D possibly TRBD2 on 6 matching bases. The CDR3 extends over 13 amino acids. The V and J ends lost 3 bases and 7 bases respectively, with 16 bases between them. Germline-derived CDR1 and CDR2 are GTSNPN and SVGIG (reference sequence). For the CDR3, the DNA is TGTGCCTGGAGCACGGGACTGAGCGGGGAGCAGTACTTC. The encoded protein is CAWSTGLSGEQYF. Looking up the rest from reference TRBV30 and TRBJ2-7 gives the full variable domain: SQTIHQWPATLVQPVGSPLSLECTVEGTSNPNLYWYRQAAGRGLQLLFYSVGIGQISSEVPQNLSASRPQDRQFILSSKKLLLSDSGFYLCAWSTGLSGEQYFGPGTRLTVT.

This clonotype was counted between two and nine times. The rearrangement links TRBV14 to TRBJ1-5; the D gene is possibly TRBD1 (6 bases). V was cut by 1 base and J by 6 bases, with 13 bases left in between. This CDR3 is 15 amino acids long. Germline V CDR1 and CDR2: SGHDN, FVKESK. The CDR3 bases are TGTGCCAGCAGCCAAGGAGGAGGGGGTAGTCAGCCCCAGCATTTT. Translation gives CASSQGGGGSQPQHF. The full variable domain, completed using reference TRBV14 and TRBJ1-5, is EAGVTQFPSHSVIEKGQTVTLRCDPISGHDNLYWYRRVMGKEIKFLLHFVKESKQDESGMPNNRFLAERTGGTYSTLKVQPAELEDSGVYFCASSQGGGGSQPQHFGDGTRLSIL.

This clonotype was seen more than once but under ten times. This chain uses TRBV7-2 with TRBJ2-1, with D uncertain. The CDR3 is made up of 12 amino acids. Deletions cut 5 bases from V and 9 bases from J, with 11 bases between. The germline CDR1 and CDR2 sequences are SGHTA and FQGNSA. CDR3 in amino acids: CASSPAHREQFF. The DNA for the CDR3 is TGTGCCAGCAGCCCTGCGCATCGTGAGCAGTTCTTC.

J is TRBJ2-3 and V is TRBV3-1; 7 bases agree with TRBD2. Germline V CDR1 and CDR2: LGHDT, YNNKEL (reference sequence). With 3 bases clipped from V and 2 bases from J, the junction kept 2 bases outside the gene matches. The CDR3 contains 14 residues. The CDR3 sequence is CASSQRGFTDTQYF. The CDR3 nucleotides read TGTGCCAGCAGCCAGCGGGGGTTCACAGATACGCAGTATTTT.

This clonotype was recorded at least ten times. This chain links TRBV2 with TRBJ2-1; 9 bases align to TRBD1. This CDR3 region has 15 residues. V shed 6 bases, J shed 0 bases, and the junction held 3 bases outside the gene matches. CDR1 is SNHLY and CDR2 is FYNNEI in the germline V gene. The CDR3: CASSTGGSSYNEQFF. Here the CDR3 DNA reads TGTGCCAGCAGCACAGGGGGCAGCTCCTACAATGAGCAGTTCTTC. The whole variable domain, remainder taken from reference TRBV2 and TRBJ2-1, is EPEVTQTPSHQVTQMGQEVILRCVPISNHLYFYWYRQILGQKVEFLVSFYNNEISEKSEIFDDQFSVERPDGSNFTLKIRSTKLEDSAMYFCASSTGGSSYNEQFFGPGTRLTVL.

Here the CDR3 reads CASSLQGTYQETQYF. The CDR3 nucleotides are TGCGCCAGCAGCTTACAGGGGACGTACCAAGAGACCCAGTACTTC. This sequence joins TRBV5-1 and TRBJ2-5; TRBD1 matches 7 bases. Germline V gene lookup returns CDR1 SGHRS and CDR2 YFSETQ. This CDR3 contains 15 residues. V shed 2 bases and J 0 bases; nucleotides not matched to a gene: 4.

This clonotype was counted a few times. V is TRBV11-2 and J is TRBJ2-3, with D unresolved. The CDR3 contains 16 residues. CDR1 is SGHAT, CDR2 FQNNGV, per germline. V was cut by 0 bases and J by 0 bases, with 10 bases left in between. The CDR3, as DNA: TGTGCCAGCAGCTTAGAAGGCCGCCGGAGCACAGATACGCAGTATTTT. Protein product: CASSLEGRRSTDTQYF.

This clonotype was seen more than once but under ten times. V is TRBV4-1 and J is TRBJ2-7, with 10 bases lining up with TRBD1. Germline lookup yields CDR1 MGHRA and CDR2 YSYEKL. The CDR3 sequence is 15 residues long. V lost 1 base to trimming and J lost 5 bases; unmatched junction nucleotides: 5. CDR3 DNA sequence: TGCGCCAGCAGCCAAGGACAGGGGGCGATCCACGAGCAGTACTTC. The encoded protein is CASSQGQGAIHEQYF.

V usage is TRBV6-6 and J usage is TRBJ1-2; 7 positions agree with TRBD1. CDR1 is MNHNY, CDR2 SVGAGI, per germline (reference sequence). This CDR3 region has 17 residues. V shed 3 bases, J shed 4 bases, and the junction held 14 bases outside the gene matches. CDR3 in amino acids: CASSYSRGGFRIYGYTF. The DNA of the CDR3 is TGTGCCAGCAGTTATTCGAGAGGGGGCTTTCGTATCTATGGCTACACCTTC.

The J gene is TRBJ2-2, the V gene TRBV7-9, with unresolved D. The V end lost 5 bases, the J end lost 6 bases, and 19 bases lay between the germline ends. CDR3 length: 16 amino acids. CDR1 and CDR2 (germline): SEHNR, FQNEAQ (reference sequence). The DNA of the CDR3 is TGTGCCAGCAGCCCCTCGAGAGTGTACGCGGCCGGGGAGCTGTTTTTT. It yields the protein CASSPSRVYAAGELFF.

The chain has TRBV9 and TRBJ2-1, with D possibly called TRBD1 or TRBD2 (7 bases each). Germline V gene sequence: CDR1 SGDLS, CDR2 YYNGEE. This CDR3 region has 16 residues. Trimming took off 0 bases at V and 9 bases at J, with 19 bases between the two ends. CDR3 DNA: TGTGCCAGCAGCGTAGAGGGGGCGGGGGCCCAAAGTGAGCAGTTCTTC. The encoded protein is CASSVEGAGAQSEQFF.

V gene TRBV29-1 combines with J gene TRBJ1-3; the D gene is possibly TRBD1 (5 bases). CDR3 length: 13 residues. With 1 base removed from V and 4 bases from J, the gap between germline ends came to 8 bases. Germline CDR1 reads SQVTM; CDR2 reads ANQGSEA. CDR3 sequence: CSVEGTLGNTIYF. In nucleotides, the CDR3 is TGCAGCGTTGAAGGGACACTAGGAAACACCATATATTTT.

The sample holds many counts of this clonotype. The chain links TRBV12-3 or TRBV12-4 to TRBJ2-7, with 10 bases identical to TRBD2. This CDR3 is built from 16 residues. The V and J ends lost 8 bases and 0 bases, in that order; junction bases with no gene match: 10. CDR3 in amino acids: CASATGASGGSYEQYF. For the CDR3, the DNA is TGTGCCAGCGCCACGGGGGCTAGCGGGGGCTCCTACGAGCAGTACTTC.

The chain uses TRBV25-1 and TRBJ2-5; D call uncertain. The CDR3 runs to 10 residues. Germline V gene sequence: CDR1 MGHDK, CDR2 SYGVNS. V dropped 3 bases and J dropped 7 bases, with 3 bases sitting between them. The chain's CDR3 is CASSEGTQYF. CDR3 bases: TGTGCCAGCAGTGAGGGGACCCAGTACTTC.

V usage is TRBV5-1 and J usage is TRBJ2-2; D uncertain. V gave up 4 bases and J gave up 4 bases, with 11 bases separating them. CDR3 length: 14 residues. Germline loops: CDR1 SGHRS, CDR2 YFSETQ. The CDR3 nucleotides read TGCGCCAGCAGCCGGTGGCTGGTCACCGGGGAGCTGTTTTTT. As protein: CASSRWLVTGELFF. The entire variable domain, with the rest obtained from reference TRBV5-1 and TRBJ2-2, is as follows: KAGVTQTPRYLIKTRGQQVTLSCSPISGHRSVSWYQQTPGQGLQFLFEYFSETQRNKGNFPGRFSGRQFSNSRSEMNVSTLELGDSALYLCASSRWLVTGELFFGEGSRLTVL.

The chain carries TRBV10-3 and TRBJ2-7; 8 positions agree with TRBD1. The germline V gene encodes CDR1 ENHRY and CDR2 SYGVKD. Trimming removed 4 bases from V and 5 bases from J; junction bases left unmatched: 4. The CDR3 sequence is 13 residues long. The CDR3 coding sequence is TGTGCCATCAGTGGACAGGGGAAAAACGAGCAGTACTTC. This translates into CAISGQGKNEQYF.

CDR3 in amino acids: CAISGTSGPGELFF. DNA of the CDR3: TGTGCCATCAGTGGGACTAGCGGGCCCGGGGAGCTGTTTTTT. The chain carries TRBV10-3 and TRBJ2-2; 11 nucleotides match TRBD2. The CDR3 spans 14 residues. The V gene end was trimmed by 4 bases and the J gene end by 6 bases; junction bases not matched to a gene: 1. Germline assignment: CDR1 ENHRY and CDR2 SYGVKD.

The V gene is TRBV11-2, the J gene TRBJ2-3, with 8 bases that match TRBD1. The trim removed 5 bases at V and 5 bases at J, leaving 12 bases unmatched. The CDR3 consists of 16 residues. Germline CDR1 reads SGHAT; CDR2 reads FQNNGV. CDR3 coding DNA: TGTGCCAGCAGCCATCAAGGGGACAGGTTTAGAGATACGCAGTATTTT. It encodes CASSHQGDRFRDTQYF.

The chain carries TRBV7-3 and TRBJ2-2; maybe TRBD2 (7 bases). The ends were cut back, 1 base at V and 7 bases at J, with 10 bases in the middle. Germline CDR1 and CDR2: SGHTA and FQGTGA. CDR3 length: 14 residues. The CDR3 is CASSLNREGGELFF. In DNA, the CDR3 is TGTGCCAGCAGCTTAAACAGGGAGGGCGGGGAGCTGTTTTTT.

The chain combines TRBV20-1 with TRBJ2-1, with 13 bases lining up with TRBD2. The CDR3 contains 16 residues. Per germline, CDR1 DFQATT and CDR2 SNEGSKA (reference sequence). V gave up 6 bases and J gave up 4 bases; unmatched junction bases: 9. This CDR3 is CSARRTSGSGYNEQFF. As DNA, the CDR3 is TGCAGTGCCAGACGGACTAGCGGGAGTGGTTACAATGAGCAGTTCTTC.

The V and J genes are TRBV7-8 and TRBJ1-5; D remains ambiguous. The V and J ends lost 5 bases and 5 bases respectively, with 10 bases between them. The CDR3 has 13 residues. Germline CDR1 SGHVS, CDR2 FQNEAQ. The CDR3 sequence is CASSTLLDQPQHF. In nucleotides, the CDR3 is TGTGCCAGCAGCACGCTCTTGGATCAGCCCCAGCATTTT. Full variable domain (rest looked up from reference TRBV7-8 and TRBJ1-5): GAGVSQSPRYKVAKRGQDVALRCDPISGHVSLFWYQQALGQGPEFLTYFQNEAQLDKSGLPSDRFFAERPEGSVSTLKIQRTQQEDSAVYLCASSTLLDQPQHFGDGTRLSIL.

V is TRBV7-2 and J is TRBJ1-1; D is undetermined. Trimming removed 2 bases from V and 5 bases from J, with 6 bases in between. The CDR3 has 12 residues. The germline CDR1 and CDR2 sequences are SGHTA and FQGNSA. CDR3 in amino acids: CASSLRRTEAFF. The CDR3, as DNA: TGTGCCAGCAGCTTAAGACGAACTGAAGCTTTCTTT.